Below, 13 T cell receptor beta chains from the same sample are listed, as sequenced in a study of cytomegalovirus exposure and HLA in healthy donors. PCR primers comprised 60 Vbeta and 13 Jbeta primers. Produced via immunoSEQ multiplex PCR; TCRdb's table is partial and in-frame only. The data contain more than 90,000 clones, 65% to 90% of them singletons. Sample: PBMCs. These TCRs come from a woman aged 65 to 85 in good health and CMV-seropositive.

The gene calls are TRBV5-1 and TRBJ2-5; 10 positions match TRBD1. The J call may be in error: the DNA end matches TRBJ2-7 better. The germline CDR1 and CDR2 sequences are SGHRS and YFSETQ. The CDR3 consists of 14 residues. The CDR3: CASSPGQGGHEQYF. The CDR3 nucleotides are TGCGCCAGCAGCCCCGGACAGGGGGGCCACGAGCAGTACTTC.

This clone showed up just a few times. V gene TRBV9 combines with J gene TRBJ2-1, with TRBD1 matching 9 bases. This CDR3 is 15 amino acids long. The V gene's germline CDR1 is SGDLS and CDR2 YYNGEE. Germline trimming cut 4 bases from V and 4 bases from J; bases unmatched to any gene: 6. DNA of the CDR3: TGTGCCAGCAGCCCAGGGGACAGGGATTACAATGAGCAGTTCTTC. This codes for CASSPGDRDYNEQFF.

The CDR3 reads CASSRGRAYEQYF. The CDR3 region has the DNA TGTGCCAGCAGTCGGGGGAGGGCCTACGAGCAGTACTTC. V is TRBV6-5 and J is TRBJ2-7; 7 bases match TRBD2. The CDR3 is 13 amino acids. Germline V gene lookup returns CDR1 MNHEY and CDR2 SVGAGI. Germline trimming cut 5 bases from V and 2 bases from J; bases unmatched to any gene: 3.

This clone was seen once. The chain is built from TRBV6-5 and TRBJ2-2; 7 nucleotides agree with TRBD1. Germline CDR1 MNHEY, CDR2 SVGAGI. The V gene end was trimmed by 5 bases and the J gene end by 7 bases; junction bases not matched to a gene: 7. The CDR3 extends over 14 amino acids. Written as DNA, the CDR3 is TGTGCCAGCAGTAGGACAGGCTCGAGCGGGGAGCTGTTTTTT. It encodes CASSRTGSSGELFF.

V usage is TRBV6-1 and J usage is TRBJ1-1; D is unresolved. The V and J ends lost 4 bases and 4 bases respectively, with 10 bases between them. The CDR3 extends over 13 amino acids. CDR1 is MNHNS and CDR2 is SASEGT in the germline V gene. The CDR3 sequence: CASSAGWSTEAFF. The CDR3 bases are TGTGCCAGCAGTGCGGGGTGGAGCACTGAAGCTTTCTTT.

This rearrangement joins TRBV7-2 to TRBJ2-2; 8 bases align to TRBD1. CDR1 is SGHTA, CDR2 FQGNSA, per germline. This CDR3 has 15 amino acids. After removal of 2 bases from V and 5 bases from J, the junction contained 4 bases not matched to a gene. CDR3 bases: TGTGCCAGCAGCTTACAGGGGGCGAGTACCGGGGAGCTGTTTTTT. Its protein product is CASSLQGASTGELFF.

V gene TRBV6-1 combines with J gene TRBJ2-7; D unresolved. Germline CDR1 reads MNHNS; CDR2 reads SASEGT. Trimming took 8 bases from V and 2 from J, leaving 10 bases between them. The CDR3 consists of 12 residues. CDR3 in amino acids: CASGTEPYEQYF. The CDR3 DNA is TGTGCCAGCGGCACGGAGCCCTACGAGCAGTACTTC.

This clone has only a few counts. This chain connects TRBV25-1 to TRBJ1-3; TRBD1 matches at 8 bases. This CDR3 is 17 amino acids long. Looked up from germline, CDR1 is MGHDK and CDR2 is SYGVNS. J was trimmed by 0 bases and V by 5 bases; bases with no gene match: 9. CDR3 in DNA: TGTGCCAGCAGTCTTCCCCCGGGACAGGTCTCTGGAAACACCATATATTTT. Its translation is CASSLPPGQVSGNTIYF.

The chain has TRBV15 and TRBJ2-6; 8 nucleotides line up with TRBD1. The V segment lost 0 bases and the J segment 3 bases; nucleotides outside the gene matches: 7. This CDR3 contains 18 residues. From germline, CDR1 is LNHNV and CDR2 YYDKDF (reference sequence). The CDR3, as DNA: TGTGCCACCAGCAGAGATATCCAGGGGGCGCTTGGGGCCAACGTCCTGACTTTC. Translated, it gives CATSRDIQGALGANVLTF.

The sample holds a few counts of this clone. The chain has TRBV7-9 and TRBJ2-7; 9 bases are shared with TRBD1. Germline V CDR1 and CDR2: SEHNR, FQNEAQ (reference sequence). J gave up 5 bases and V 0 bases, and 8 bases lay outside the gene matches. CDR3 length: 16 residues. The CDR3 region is CASSLAVMGQGHEQYF. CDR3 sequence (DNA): TGTGCCAGCAGCTTAGCAGTTATGGGACAGGGCCACGAGCAGTACTTC.

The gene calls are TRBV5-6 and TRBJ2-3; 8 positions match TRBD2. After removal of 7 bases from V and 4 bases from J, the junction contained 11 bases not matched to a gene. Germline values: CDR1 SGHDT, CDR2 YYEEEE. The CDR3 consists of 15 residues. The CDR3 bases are TGTGCCAGCGCCCGAGGGAGCGGGAGATCAGATACGCAGTATTTT. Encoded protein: CASARGSGRSDTQYF.

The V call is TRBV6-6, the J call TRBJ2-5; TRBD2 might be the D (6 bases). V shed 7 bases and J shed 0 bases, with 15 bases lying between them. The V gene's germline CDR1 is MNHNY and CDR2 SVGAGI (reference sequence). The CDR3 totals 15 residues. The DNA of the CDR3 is TGTGCCAGCACACCCCCGGGGGTCAACCAAGAGACCCAGTACTTC. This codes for CASTPPGVNQETQYF.

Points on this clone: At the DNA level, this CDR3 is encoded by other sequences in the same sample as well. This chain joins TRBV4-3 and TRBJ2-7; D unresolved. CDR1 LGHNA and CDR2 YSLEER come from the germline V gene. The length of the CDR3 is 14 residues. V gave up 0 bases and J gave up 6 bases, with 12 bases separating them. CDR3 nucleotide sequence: TGCGCCAGCAGCCAAGAACGCCCTACCGGCGAGCAGTACTTC. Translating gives CASSQERPTGEQYF.